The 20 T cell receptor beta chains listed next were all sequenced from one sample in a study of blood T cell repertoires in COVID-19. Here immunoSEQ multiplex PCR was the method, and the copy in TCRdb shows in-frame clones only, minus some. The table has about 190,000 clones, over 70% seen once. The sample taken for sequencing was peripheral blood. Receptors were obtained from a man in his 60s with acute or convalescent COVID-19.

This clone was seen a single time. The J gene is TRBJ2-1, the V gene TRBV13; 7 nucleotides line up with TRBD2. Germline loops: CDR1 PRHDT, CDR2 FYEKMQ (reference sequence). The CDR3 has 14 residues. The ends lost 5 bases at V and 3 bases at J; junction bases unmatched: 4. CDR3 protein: CASSPGLVYNEQFF. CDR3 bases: TGTGCCAGCAGCCCCGGACTAGTCTACAATGAGCAGTTCTTC.

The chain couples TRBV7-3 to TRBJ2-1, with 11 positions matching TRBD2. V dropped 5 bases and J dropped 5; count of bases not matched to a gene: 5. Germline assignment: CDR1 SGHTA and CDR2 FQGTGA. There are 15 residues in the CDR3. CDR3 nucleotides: TGTGCCAGCAGCCCGACTAGCGGGGATCACAATGAGCAGTTCTTC. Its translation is CASSPTSGDHNEQFF.

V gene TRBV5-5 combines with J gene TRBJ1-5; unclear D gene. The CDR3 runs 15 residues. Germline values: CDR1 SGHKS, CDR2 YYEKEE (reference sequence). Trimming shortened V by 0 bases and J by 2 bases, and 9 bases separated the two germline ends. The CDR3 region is CASSLDPGGNQPQHF. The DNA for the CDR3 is TGTGCCAGCAGCTTGGATCCCGGAGGCAATCAGCCCCAGCATTTT.

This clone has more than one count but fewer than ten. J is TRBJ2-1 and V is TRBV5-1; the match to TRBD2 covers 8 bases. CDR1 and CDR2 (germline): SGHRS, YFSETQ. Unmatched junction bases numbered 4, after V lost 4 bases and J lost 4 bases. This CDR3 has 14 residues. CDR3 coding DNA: TGCGCCAGCAGCGGGACTAGTTCTTACAATGAGCAGTTCTTC. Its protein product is CASSGTSSYNEQFF.

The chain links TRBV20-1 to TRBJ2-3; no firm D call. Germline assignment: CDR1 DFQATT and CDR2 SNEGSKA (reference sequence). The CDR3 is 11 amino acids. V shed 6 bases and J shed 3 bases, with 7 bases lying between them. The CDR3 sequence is CSAVQTDTQYF. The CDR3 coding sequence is TGCAGTGCCGTACAGACAGATACGCAGTATTTT.

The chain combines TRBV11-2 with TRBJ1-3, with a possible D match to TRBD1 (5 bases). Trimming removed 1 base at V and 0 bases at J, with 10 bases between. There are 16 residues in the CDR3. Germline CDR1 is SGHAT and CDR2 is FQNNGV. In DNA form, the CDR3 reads TGTGCCAGCAGCTTAGGGCGGGGCCGCTCTGGAAACACCATATATTTT. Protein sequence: CASSLGRGRSGNTIYF.

CDR3 region: CATSDPTGGREKLFF. The CDR3, as DNA: TGTGCCACCAGTGACCCGACAGGGGGCCGTGAAAAACTGTTTTTT. The chain employs TRBV24-1 and TRBJ1-4; 10 bases agree with TRBD1. With 4 bases clipped from V and 7 bases from J, the junction kept 5 bases outside the gene matches. The CDR3 length is 15 residues. Germline loops: CDR1 KGHDR, CDR2 SFDVKD.

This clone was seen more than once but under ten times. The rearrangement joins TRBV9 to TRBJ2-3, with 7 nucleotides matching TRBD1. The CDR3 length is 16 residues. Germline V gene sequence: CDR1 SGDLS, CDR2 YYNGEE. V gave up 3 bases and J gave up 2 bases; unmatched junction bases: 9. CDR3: CASSAWTGPFTDTQYF. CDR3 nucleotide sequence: TGTGCCAGCAGCGCCTGGACAGGTCCATTCACAGATACGCAGTATTTT.

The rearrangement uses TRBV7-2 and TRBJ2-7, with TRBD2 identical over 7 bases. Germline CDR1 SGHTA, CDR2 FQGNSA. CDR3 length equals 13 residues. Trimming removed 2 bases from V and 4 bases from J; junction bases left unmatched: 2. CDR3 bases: TGTGCCAGCAGCTTACGCGGGGGTTACGAGCAGTACTTC. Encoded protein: CASSLRGGYEQYF.

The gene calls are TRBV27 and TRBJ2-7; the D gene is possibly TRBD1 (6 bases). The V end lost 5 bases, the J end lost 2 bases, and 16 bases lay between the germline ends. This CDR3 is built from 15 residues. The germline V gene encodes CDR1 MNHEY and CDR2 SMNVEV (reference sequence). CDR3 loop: CASSKSGAFAYEQYF. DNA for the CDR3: TGTGCCAGCAGTAAATCAGGGGCCTTTGCCTACGAGCAGTACTTC.

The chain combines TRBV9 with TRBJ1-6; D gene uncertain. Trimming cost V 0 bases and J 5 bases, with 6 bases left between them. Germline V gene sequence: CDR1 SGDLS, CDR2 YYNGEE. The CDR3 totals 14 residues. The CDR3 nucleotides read TGTGCCAGCAGCGTAGCCGGTAATAATTCACCCCTCCACTTT. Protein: CASSVAGNNSPLHF.

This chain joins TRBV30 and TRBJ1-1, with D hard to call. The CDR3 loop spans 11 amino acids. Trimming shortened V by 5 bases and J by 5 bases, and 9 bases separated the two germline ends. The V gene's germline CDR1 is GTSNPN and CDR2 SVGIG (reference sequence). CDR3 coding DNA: TGTGCCTGGCTAACGGGGACTGAAGCTTTCTTT. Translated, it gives CAWLTGTEAFF.

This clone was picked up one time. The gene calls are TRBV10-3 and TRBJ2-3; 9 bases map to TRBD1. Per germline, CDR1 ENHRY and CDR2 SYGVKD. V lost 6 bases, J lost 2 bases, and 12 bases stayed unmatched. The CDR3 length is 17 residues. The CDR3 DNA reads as TGTGCCATCAGAGGAGCCACCCGGGACAGGGCCACAGATACGCAGTATTTT. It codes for CAIRGATRDRATDTQYF.

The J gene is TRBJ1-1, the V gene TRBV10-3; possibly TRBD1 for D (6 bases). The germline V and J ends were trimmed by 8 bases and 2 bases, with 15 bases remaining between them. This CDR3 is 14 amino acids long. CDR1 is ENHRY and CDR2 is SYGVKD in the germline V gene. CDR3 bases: TGTGCCATCCGGGAGGAACAGGGAAACACTGAAGCTTTCTTT. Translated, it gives CAIREEQGNTEAFF.

This CDR3 is CASSPEVPTGELFF. CDR3 sequence (DNA): TGTGCCAGCTCACCAGAGGTTCCCACCGGGGAGCTGTTTTTT. V and J are TRBV18 and TRBJ2-2; D unresolved. There are 14 residues in the CDR3. CDR1 is KGHSH and CDR2 is LQKENI in the germline V gene. V lost 2 bases and J 4 bases, leaving 8 bases between the germline ends.

CDR3 sequence: CASSSGQYNQPQHF. CDR3 DNA sequence: TGTGCCAGCAGCTCCGGACAGTACAATCAGCCCCAGCATTTT. This chain links TRBV7-8 with TRBJ1-5; perhaps TRBD1 as D (6 bases). Trimming removed 4 bases at V and 3 bases at J, with 10 bases between. The CDR3 is 14 residues long. Germline V CDR1 and CDR2: SGHVS, FQNEAQ.

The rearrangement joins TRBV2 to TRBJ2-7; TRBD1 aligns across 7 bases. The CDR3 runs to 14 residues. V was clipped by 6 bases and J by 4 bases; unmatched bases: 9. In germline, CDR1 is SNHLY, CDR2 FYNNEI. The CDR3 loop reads CASRADRAIYEQYF. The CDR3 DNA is TGTGCCAGCAGGGCAGACAGGGCCATTTACGAGCAGTACTTC.

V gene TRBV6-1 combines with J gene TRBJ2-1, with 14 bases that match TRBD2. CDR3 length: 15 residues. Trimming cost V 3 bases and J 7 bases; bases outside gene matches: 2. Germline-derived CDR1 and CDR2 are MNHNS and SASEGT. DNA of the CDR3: TGTGCCAGCAGTGAGAGGACTAGCGGGAGGAATGAGCAGTTCTTC. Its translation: CASSERTSGRNEQFF.

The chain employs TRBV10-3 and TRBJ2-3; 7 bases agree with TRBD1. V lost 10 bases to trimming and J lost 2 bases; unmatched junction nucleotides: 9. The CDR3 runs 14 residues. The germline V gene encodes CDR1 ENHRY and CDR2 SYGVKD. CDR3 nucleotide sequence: TGTGCCAGCACCAGGGACAGTCCCACAGATACGCAGTATTTT. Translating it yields CASTRDSPTDTQYF.

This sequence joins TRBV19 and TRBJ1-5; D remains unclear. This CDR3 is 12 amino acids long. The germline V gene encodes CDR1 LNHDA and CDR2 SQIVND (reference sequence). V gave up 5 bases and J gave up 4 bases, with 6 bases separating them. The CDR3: CASSPQNQPQHF. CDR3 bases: TGTGCCAGTAGTCCACAGAATCAGCCCCAGCATTTT. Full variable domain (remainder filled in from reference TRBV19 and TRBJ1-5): DGGITQSPKYLFRKEGQNVTLSCEQNLNHDAMYWYRQDPGQGLRLIYYSQIVNDFQKGDIAEGYSVSREKKESFPLTVTSAQKNPTAFYLCASSPQNQPQHFGDGTRLSIL.